One sample yielded the 9 T cell receptor beta chains listed below, sequenced in a study of cytomegalovirus exposure and HLA in healthy donors. Use of 60 Vbeta and 13 Jbeta primers characterized the PCR. Using immunoSEQ multiplex PCR, the repertoire was profiled, and TCRdb retains in-frame clones only, with some absent. The sample holds about 150,000 clones, 70% to 80% seen once. The sample comprised PBMCs. The receptors derive from a man aged 35 to 55 in good health and CMV-seropositive.

The chain links TRBV19 to TRBJ1-6, with 7 positions matching TRBD1. The CDR3 runs to 16 residues. After removal of 6 bases from V and 10 bases from J, the junction contained 15 bases not matched to a gene. Germline CDR1 LNHDA, CDR2 SQIVND (reference sequence). The CDR3 region is CASSRGMMLGGSPLHF. CDR3 in DNA: TGTGCCAGTAGCAGAGGAATGATGTTAGGGGGCTCACCCCTCCACTTT.

The genes are TRBV5-1 and TRBJ2-5; 9 nucleotides agree with TRBD2. TRBJ2-7 explains the end of the DNA better; the J call may be wrong. The germline V gene encodes CDR1 SGHRS and CDR2 YFSETQ. This CDR3 is built from 15 residues. CDR3 residues: CASSLEASGNYEQYF. The DNA of the CDR3 is TGCGCCAGCAGCTTGGAGGCTAGCGGGAACTACGAGCAGTACTTC.

This clone showed up just a few times. The gene calls are TRBV7-3 and TRBJ1-1, with 9 bases that match TRBD1. The V segment lost 2 bases and the J segment 11 bases; nucleotides outside the gene matches: 12. The germline V gene has CDR1 SGHTA and CDR2 FQGTGA. The CDR3 spans 15 residues. Here the CDR3 DNA reads TGTGCCAGCAGCTTATCGGGACAGGGTACCCTGGGGGCTTTCTTT. Translated, it gives CASSLSGQGTLGAFF.

This clone was counted a few times. The chain combines TRBV27 with TRBJ1-2; a possible D gene is TRBD1 (5 bases). From germline, CDR1 is MNHEY and CDR2 SMNVEV (reference sequence). The V end was cut by 6 bases, the J end by 5 bases, with 19 bases between. The CDR3 spans 15 residues. The CDR3 spells CASSPSRAATYGYTF. The DNA for the CDR3 is TGTGCCAGCAGCCCGAGCAGGGCAGCTACTTATGGCTACACCTTC.

The V gene is TRBV2, the J gene TRBJ2-1; 9 bases are a match to TRBD2. CDR3 length equals 14 residues. V dropped 4 bases and J dropped 7; count of bases not matched to a gene: 5. Germline loops: CDR1 SNHLY, CDR2 FYNNEI. CDR3 sequence reads: CASSVRLAANEQFF. The DNA for the CDR3 is TGTGCCAGCAGTGTCCGACTAGCGGCGAATGAGCAGTTCTTC.

The V gene is TRBV28, the J gene TRBJ1-1; weak D call: TRBD1 (5 bases). Germline V gene lookup returns CDR1 MDHEN and CDR2 SYDVKM. The CDR3 is made up of 15 amino acids. Trimming shortened V by 7 bases and J by 7 bases, and 22 bases separated the two germline ends. The CDR3 bases are TGTGCCAGCACCCCCCCCCGGGGGGGTAGGAGTGAAGCTTTCTTT. Amino acids: CASTPPRGGRSEAFF. The full variable domain, in which reference TRBV28 and TRBJ1-1 provide the parts outside the CDR3, is DVKVTQSSRYLVKRTGEKVFLECVQDMDHENMFWYRQDPGLGLRLIYFSYDVKMKEKGDIPEGYSVSREKKERFSLILESASTNQTSMYLCASTPPRGGRSEAFFGQGTRLTVV.

This chain joins TRBV5-6 and TRBJ1-1; maybe TRBD1 (6 bases). With 4 bases removed from V and 7 bases from J, the gap between germline ends came to 20 bases. The CDR3 covers 15 residues. Germline V gene lookup returns CDR1 SGHDT and CDR2 YYEEEE. The CDR3 DNA is TGTGCCAGCAGCCCAACGCCTATGGGGGCCTATGAAGCTTTCTTT. This translates into CASSPTPMGAYEAFF.

The sample holds a few counts of this clone. This chain links TRBV7-9 with TRBJ1-1; D unresolved. The CDR3 runs to 13 residues. V gave up 1 base and J gave up 8 bases, with 11 bases separating them. Germline V gene data show CDR1 as SEHNR and CDR2 as FQNEAQ (reference sequence). CDR3 amino acids: CASSLEAGGEAFF. The CDR3, as DNA: TGTGCCAGCAGCTTAGAGGCCGGCGGGGAAGCTTTCTTT. Together with reference TRBV7-9 and TRBJ1-1, the CDR3 gives the full variable domain: DTGVSQNPRHKITKRGQNVTFRCDPISEHNRLYWYRQTLGQGPEFLTYFQNEAQLEKSRLLSDRFSAERPKGSFSTLEIQRTEQGDSAMYLCASSLEAGGEAFFGQGTRLTVV.

Note on this clone: The sample has other DNA sequences that encode this CDR3 too. CDR3 nucleotides: TGTGCCAGCTCCCGGGGATACGAGCAGTACTTC. Translating it yields CASSRGYEQYF. The chain links TRBV2 to TRBJ2-7; TRBD2 might be the D (5 bases). CDR1 is SNHLY, CDR2 FYNNEI, per germline. V was clipped by 8 bases and J by 4 bases, with 9 bases between them. This CDR3 spans 11 amino acids.